The source of this T cell receptor beta chain is a study of T-cell memory formation after mild COVID-19. On the study more broadly: For the most part, TCR clusters were specific to one donor. Study-wide results and caveats: Contracting clones from day 15 to 85 showed balanced CD4/CD8; later expanders favored CD4+. Second-wave clones that peaked on day 37 lacked confirmed SARS-CoV-2 specificity.

TCRdb re-derived calls from the 5' RACE reads in MiXCR, one entry per CDR3 protein. The table has about 430,000 distinct CDR3 sequences, approximately 24% seen once. Germline lookup yields CDR1 MNHNY and CDR2 SVGAGI (reference sequence). CDR3 length equals 14 residues. The V and J ends lost 8 bases and 5 bases, in that order; junction bases with no gene match: 6. Of note for this clonotype: Its antigen is not identified.

The genes are TRBV6-6 and TRBJ2-2, with 9 positions matching TRBD2. Sequenced material: PBMCs or a T cell subset sorted from them (not recorded which). This clonotype originated in an adult woman who had mild COVID-19 (a few samples of this study predate the infection). Cell type and time point are not known. CDR3 protein: CASSAGGVTGELFF. The CDR3 DNA sequence: TGTGCCAGCTCAGCGGGGGGAGTTACCGGGGAGCTGTTTTTT.